The rows below give T cell receptor beta chains drawn from one sample of a study of Graves' ophthalmopathy and Graves' hyperthyroidism. From the multiplex PCR reads, TCRdb called clonotypes with MiXCR, one entry per CDR3 protein. Of over 450,000 distinct CDR3 sequences listed, around 14% were seen once; the top ten hold 9.5% to 10%. Sequencing input: blood. The receptors were gathered from a young woman with Graves' ophthalmopathy. CDR3s include the opening cysteine and the closing phenylalanine or tryptophan.

V	J	CDR3
TRBV6-1	TRBJ2-2	CASSVGQSPGELFF
TRBV30	TRBJ2-5	CAWSRQRQETQYF
TRBV29-1	TRBJ1-1	CSVDHYQGTKAFF
TRBV11-2	TRBJ1-1	CASSLSGGDAFF
TRBV9	TRBJ1-2	CASNPRTGQGGYTF
TRBV29-1	TRBJ2-2	CSVGDGSGSSTGELFF
TRBV11-1	TRBJ1-1	CASSLAGRARDLPRNTEAFF
TRBV30	TRBJ1-5	CAWSDRDRGWNSNQPQHF
TRBV12-3/TRBV12-4	TRBJ2-5	CASSLVPATQYF
TRBV2	TRBJ2-5	CASGDARDQETQYF
TRBV12-3/TRBV12-4	TRBJ1-2	CASSPSRSGTGGFDGYTF
TRBV29-1	TRBJ2-7	CSGKDRSSYEQYF
TRBV28	TRBJ2-7	CATTPTDISYEQYF
TRBV18	TRBJ2-7	CASSFGTSEREQYF
TRBV30	TRBJ1-1	CAWSLGTEAFF
TRBV27	TRBJ1-5	CASSLSRGLDQPQHF
TRBV13	TRBJ2-2	CASSHSFQMNTGELFF
TRBV7-8	TRBJ2-7	CASSLGQPQQYF
TRBV6-1	TRBJ1-5	CASSEVGRNSNQPQHF
TRBV6-5	TRBJ2-3	CASSYSTGSTDTQYF
TRBV12-3/TRBV12-4	TRBJ2-5	CASSFRVQETQYF